This T cell receptor (beta chain) was obtained from a study of blood T cell repertoires in COVID-19. Donors were grouped by their self-reported clinical history. Two consecutive negative NP/OP PCR tests, clearance, or resolved symptoms defined Cohort 3 recovery. Authors' processing steps: Nucleated cell counts were estimated from reference gene primer amplification. Clones were sequenced by immunoSEQ multiplex PCR, and TCRdb holds only the in-frame ones, with some missing. V, J and clone size derive from that table, while D and trimming were established from the DNA sequence. The table shows 170,000 or so clones, with roughly 90% occurring only once. CDR1 is WSHSY, CDR2 SAAADI, per germline. The CDR3 is 14 amino acids. The germline V and J ends were trimmed by 4 bases and 1 base, with 10 bases remaining between them.

The J gene is TRBJ1-1, the V gene TRBV10-2; D uncertain. The source is a woman aged 50 to 60 who had recovered from COVID-19. The sequenced sample was PBMCs or T cells enriched from blood (not recorded which). The CDR3: CASSVLTPNTEAFF. Written as DNA, the CDR3 is TGCGCCAGCAGTGTCCTTACACCGAACACTGAAGCTTTCTTT.